This T cell receptor (beta chain) was recovered during a study of blood T cells in healthy people across ages. The CDR3 runs to 15 residues. The germline CDR1 and CDR2 sequences are SGHAT and FQNNGV. The germline V and J ends were trimmed by 5 bases and 6 bases, with 18 bases remaining between them. Alongside a J-beta primer mix, a sample-barcoded 5' primer served in a second PCR lasting 7 to 11 cycles. MiXCR, applied by TCRdb to the 5' RACE reads, yields one record per CDR3 protein. Among hundreds of thousands of distinct CDR3 sequences listed, around 38% were seen once. Study-level results: Roughly linear declines in TCR beta diversity per million T cells occurred with age.

The sample holds a few counts of this clonotype. The antigen remains undetermined. The sample taken for sequencing was blood. This TCR came from an older man in good health. This chain joins TRBV11-2 and TRBJ2-3; D may be TRBD1 (6 bases). CDR3 bases: TGTGCCAGCAGCCAGGTCAGGGGCCCCACTGATACGCAGTATTTT. Translating it yields CASSQVRGPTDTQYF.